A single T cell receptor beta chain is shown here with its context. Regarding time point: sample taken at primary tumor resection. Tumor, nontumor lung or frozen PBMC supplied whole RNA, sequenced without sorting. These data come from a study of spatial heterogeneity in lung cancer. The CDR3 sequence is 17 residues long. V was pared by 2 bases and J by 2 bases, with 15 bases between. In germline, CDR1 is MGHRA, CDR2 YSYEKL. Each TCR cDNA molecule carried a unique molecular identifier. TCRdb called the 5' RACE reads again in MiXCR, with one record for every CDR3 protein. This repertoire shows 35,000 to 55,000 distinct CDR3 sequences, roughly 13% found once; its top ten account for 50% to 65%.

The V gene is TRBV4-1, the J gene TRBJ2-2, with no clear D. The receptor was derived from a male donor with early-stage non-small cell lung cancer. The sample was PBMCs, taken at surgery. CDR3 region: CASSQLNLLPNTGELFF. CDR3 nucleotides: TGCGCCAGCAGCCAACTGAACCTCCTACCTAACACCGGGGAGCTGTTTTTT.